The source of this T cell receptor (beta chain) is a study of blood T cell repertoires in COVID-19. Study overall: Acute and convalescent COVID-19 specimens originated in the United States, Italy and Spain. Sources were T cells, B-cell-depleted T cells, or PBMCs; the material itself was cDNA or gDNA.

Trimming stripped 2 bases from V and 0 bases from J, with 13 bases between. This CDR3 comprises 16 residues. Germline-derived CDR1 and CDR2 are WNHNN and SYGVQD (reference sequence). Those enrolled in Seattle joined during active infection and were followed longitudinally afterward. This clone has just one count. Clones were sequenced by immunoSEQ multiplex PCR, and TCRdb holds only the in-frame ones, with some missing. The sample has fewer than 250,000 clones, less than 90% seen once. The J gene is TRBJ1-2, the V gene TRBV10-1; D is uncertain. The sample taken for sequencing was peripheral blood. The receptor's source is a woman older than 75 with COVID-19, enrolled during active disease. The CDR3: CASSETIQSPNYGYTF. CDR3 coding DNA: TGCGCCAGCAGTGAGACGATACAGAGCCCTAACTATGGCTACACCTTC.